The next 5 T cell receptor beta chains were all read from a single sample in a study of response to subunit inactivated influenza vaccine. TCRdb reanalysed the RT-PCR reads using MiXCR and keeps one entry per CDR3 protein. The table includes some 190,000 distinct CDR3 sequences, roughly 14% detected once. This specimen consisted of CD8+ T cells sorted from PBMCs, obtained 4 to 6 days after vaccination. The receptors stem from a man aged 50-60 years who received an inactivated influenza vaccine.

In this sample, this clonotype turned up many times. J is TRBJ1-6 and V is TRBV28; D ambiguous. Germline V gives CDR1 MDHEN, CDR2 SYDVKM. The length of the CDR3 is 13 residues. Trimming left V 3 bases short and J 11 bases short, with 11 bases between. The CDR3 reads CASSFMNGAPLHF. The CDR3 DNA reads as TGTGCCAGCAGTTTCATGAACGGGGCACCCCTCCACTTT.

The chain carries TRBV15 and TRBJ1-1; 7 nucleotides align to TRBD1. The CDR3 has 15 residues. Germline loops: CDR1 LNHNV, CDR2 YYDKDF (reference sequence). The trim removed 5 bases at V and 4 bases at J, leaving 10 bases unmatched. The CDR3 region is CATSAYRGQGTEAFF. The CDR3 coding sequence is TGTGCCACCAGCGCCTACAGGGGCCAAGGCACTGAAGCTTTCTTT.

This clonotype was detected only a few times. The chain couples TRBV3-1 to TRBJ1-1; TRBD1 is a possible D gene (6 bases). The CDR3 has 14 amino acids. The V end lost 4 bases, the J end lost 2 bases, and 11 bases lay between the germline ends. Per the germline V gene, CDR1 is LGHDT and CDR2 is YNNKEL (reference sequence). The CDR3 is CASSLGQFNTEAFF. In DNA form, the CDR3 reads TGTGCCAGCAGCCTTGGACAGTTTAACACTGAAGCTTTCTTT.

The chain uses TRBV6-1 and TRBJ1-1; no firm D call. Per the germline V gene, CDR1 is MNHNS and CDR2 is SASEGT. The CDR3 has 13 residues. The V end was cut by 5 bases, the J end by 1 base, with 8 bases between. The chain's CDR3 is CASSLQENTEAFF. Here the CDR3 DNA reads TGTGCCAGCAGTCTCCAGGAGAACACTGAAGCTTTCTTT.

This clonotype was counted between two and nine times. The CDR3 ends on some other residue instead of the conserved phenylalanine or tryptophan, so this is likely a read error. The limits of the CDR3 on the DNA are not certain, so only TCRdb's listed CDR3 is given. The rearrangement joins TRBV7-3 to TRBJ2-5; TRBD2, the table's D call, was not compared with the DNA. The germline V gene encodes CDR1 SGHTA and CDR2 FQGTGA. The CDR3 is 13 residues long, ends included. CDR3: CASSATGGGPGIY.